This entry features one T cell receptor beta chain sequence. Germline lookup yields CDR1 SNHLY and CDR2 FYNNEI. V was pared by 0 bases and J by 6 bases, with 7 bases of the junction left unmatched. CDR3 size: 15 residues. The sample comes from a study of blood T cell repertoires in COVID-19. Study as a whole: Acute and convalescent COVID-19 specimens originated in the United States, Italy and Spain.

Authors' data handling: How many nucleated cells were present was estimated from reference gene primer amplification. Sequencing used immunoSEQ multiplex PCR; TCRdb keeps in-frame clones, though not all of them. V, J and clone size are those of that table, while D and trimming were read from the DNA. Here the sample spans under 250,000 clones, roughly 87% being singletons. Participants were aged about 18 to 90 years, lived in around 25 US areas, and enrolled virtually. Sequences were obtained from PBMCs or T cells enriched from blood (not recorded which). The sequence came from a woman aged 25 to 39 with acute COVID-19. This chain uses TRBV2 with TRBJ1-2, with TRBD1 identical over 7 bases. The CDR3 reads CASSEAPGQLNGYTF. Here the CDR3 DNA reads TGTGCCAGCAGTGAAGCGCCGGGACAGCTTAATGGCTACACCTTC.